This TCR beta chain emerged from a study of control samples from healthy donors and cancer patients. The V and J ends lost 0 bases and 5 bases respectively, with 13 bases between them. The CDR3 spans 15 residues. Germline V gives CDR1 LGHNA, CDR2 YSLEER. Sequencing used immunoSEQ multiplex PCR; TCRdb keeps in-frame clones, though not all of them. The sample consists of roughly 26,000 clones, 80% to 85% of them appearing once. This chain links TRBV4-3 with TRBJ2-5; D possibly uses TRBD1 or TRBD2 (5 bases each). This clonotype was obtained from a man aged 60-69 years with colorectal cancer. Sequenced material: PBMCs. The CDR3, as DNA: TGCGCCAGCAGCCAAGAGCGAAAGTGGGGGGAGACCCAGTACTTC. This translates into CASSQERKWGETQYF.